The following is a T cell receptor beta chain sequence with its context. Each donor (without exception) was a healthy Caucasian. Each CDR3 protein is one row after TCRdb ran MiXCR on the 5' RACE reads. The sample lists 690,000 or so distinct CDR3 sequences, under 9% occurring once. This sample is drawn from a study of identical twins. Germline V gene sequence: CDR1 MNHEY, CDR2 SMNVEV (reference sequence). V was clipped by 1 base and J by 0 bases, with 12 bases between them. The CDR3 totals 16 residues. These sequences were also reported in another study, on yellow fever vaccine responses in identical twins.

Sample: PBMCs. This chain connects TRBV27 to TRBJ1-2; D perhaps matches TRBD1 (5 bases). The sequence was collected from a woman under 30 in good health. This chain's CDR3 is CASSLFPGQTNYGYTF. For the CDR3, the DNA is TGTGCCAGCAGTTTATTCCCGGGGCAGACTAACTATGGCTACACCTTC.